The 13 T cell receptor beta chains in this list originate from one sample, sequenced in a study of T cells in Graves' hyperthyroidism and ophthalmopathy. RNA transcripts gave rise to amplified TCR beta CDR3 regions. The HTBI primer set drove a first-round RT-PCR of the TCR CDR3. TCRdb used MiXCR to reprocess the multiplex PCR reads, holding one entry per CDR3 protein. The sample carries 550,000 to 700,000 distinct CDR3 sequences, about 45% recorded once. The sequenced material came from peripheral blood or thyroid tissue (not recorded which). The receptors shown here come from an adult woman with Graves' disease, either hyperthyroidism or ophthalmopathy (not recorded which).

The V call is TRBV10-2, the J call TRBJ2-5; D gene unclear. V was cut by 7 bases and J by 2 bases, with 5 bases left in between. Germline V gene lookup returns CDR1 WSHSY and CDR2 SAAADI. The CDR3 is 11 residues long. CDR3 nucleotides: TGCGCCAGCATGATACAAGAGACCCAGTACTTC. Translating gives CASMIQETQYF.

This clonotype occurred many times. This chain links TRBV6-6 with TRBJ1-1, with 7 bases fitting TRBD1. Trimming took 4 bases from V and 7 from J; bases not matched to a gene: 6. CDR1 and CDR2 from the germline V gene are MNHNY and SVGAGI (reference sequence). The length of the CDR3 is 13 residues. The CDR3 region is CASSSDRINEAFF. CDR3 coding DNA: TGTGCCAGCAGTTCGGACAGGATTAATGAAGCTTTCTTT.

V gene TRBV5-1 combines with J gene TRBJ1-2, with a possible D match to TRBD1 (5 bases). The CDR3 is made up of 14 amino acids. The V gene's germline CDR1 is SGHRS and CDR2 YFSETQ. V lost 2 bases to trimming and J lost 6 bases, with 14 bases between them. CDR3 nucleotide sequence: TGCGCCAGCAGCTTCGAGTGGGGAGGGGATGGCTACACCTTC. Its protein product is CASSFEWGGDGYTF.

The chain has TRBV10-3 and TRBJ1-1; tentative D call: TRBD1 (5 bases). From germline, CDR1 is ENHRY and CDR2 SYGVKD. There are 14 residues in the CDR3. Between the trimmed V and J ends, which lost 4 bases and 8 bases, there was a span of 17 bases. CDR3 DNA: TGTGCCATCAGTGCTAGTTGGGGCCCAGGGGAAGCTTTCTTT. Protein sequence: CAISASWGPGEAFF.

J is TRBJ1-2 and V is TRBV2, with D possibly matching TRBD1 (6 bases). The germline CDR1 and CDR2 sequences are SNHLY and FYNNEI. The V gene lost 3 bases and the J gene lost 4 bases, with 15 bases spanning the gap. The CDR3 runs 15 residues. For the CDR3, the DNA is TGTGCCAGCAGTGACTTGGGGGCCGGGGGCTATGGCTACACCTTC. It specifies CASSDLGAGGYGYTF.

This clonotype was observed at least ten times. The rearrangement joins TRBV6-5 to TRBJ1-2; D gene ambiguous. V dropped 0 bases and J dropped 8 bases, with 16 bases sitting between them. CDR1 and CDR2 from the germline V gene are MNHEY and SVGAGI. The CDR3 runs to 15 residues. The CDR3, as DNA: TGTGCCAGCAGTTACTCCGGAGCGAGCGGAGGGGGCTACACCTTC. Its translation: CASSYSGASGGGYTF.

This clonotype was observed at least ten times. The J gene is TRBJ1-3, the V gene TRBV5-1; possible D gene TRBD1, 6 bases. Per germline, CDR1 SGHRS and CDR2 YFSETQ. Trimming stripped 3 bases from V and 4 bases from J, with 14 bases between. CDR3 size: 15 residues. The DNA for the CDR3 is TGCGCCAGCAGCTGGGGCCCGGGACAAGGAAACACCATATATTTT. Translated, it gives CASSWGPGQGNTIYF. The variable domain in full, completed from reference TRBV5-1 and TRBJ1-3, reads KAGVTQTPRYLIKTRGQQVTLSCSPISGHRSVSWYQQTPGQGLQFLFEYFSETQRNKGNFPGRFSGRQFSNSRSEMNVSTLELGDSALYLCASSWGPGQGNTIYFGEGSWLTVV.

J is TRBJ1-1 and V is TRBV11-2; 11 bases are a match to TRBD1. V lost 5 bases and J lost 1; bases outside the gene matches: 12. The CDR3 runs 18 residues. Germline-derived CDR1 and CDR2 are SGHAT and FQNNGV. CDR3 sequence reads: CASSRTGGAGLENTEAFF. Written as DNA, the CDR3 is TGTGCCAGCAGCAGGACAGGGGGCGCAGGGCTTGAGAACACTGAAGCTTTCTTT.

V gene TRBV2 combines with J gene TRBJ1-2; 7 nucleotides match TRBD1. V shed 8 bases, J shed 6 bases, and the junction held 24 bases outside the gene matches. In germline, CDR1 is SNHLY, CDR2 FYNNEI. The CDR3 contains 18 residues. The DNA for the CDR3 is TGTGCCAGCCCTCCGCTCAGCCACCTGACAGGGTCTCAAGATGGCTACACCTTC. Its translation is CASPPLSHLTGSQDGYTF. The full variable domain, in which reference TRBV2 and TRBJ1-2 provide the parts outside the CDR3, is EPEVTQTPSHQVTQMGQEVILRCVPISNHLYFYWYRQILGQKVEFLVSFYNNEISEKSEIFDDQFSVERPDGSNFTLKIRSTKLEDSAMYFCASPPLSHLTGSQDGYTFGSGTRLTVV.

CDR3 loop: CASKEGRGQETQYF. The CDR3 DNA reads as TGTGCCAGCAAAGAAGGCAGGGGGCAAGAGACCCAGTACTTC. The chain uses TRBV2 and TRBJ2-5; TRBD1 agrees at 7 bases. V was clipped by 7 bases and J by 2 bases; unmatched bases: 7. The length of the CDR3 is 14 residues. Germline values: CDR1 SNHLY, CDR2 FYNNEI.

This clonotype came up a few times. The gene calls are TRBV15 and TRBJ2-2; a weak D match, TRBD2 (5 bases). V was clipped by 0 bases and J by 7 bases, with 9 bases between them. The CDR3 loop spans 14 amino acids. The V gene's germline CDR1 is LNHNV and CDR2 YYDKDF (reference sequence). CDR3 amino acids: CATSRDARGGELFF. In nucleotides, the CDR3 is TGTGCCACCAGCAGAGATGCTCGGGGCGGGGAGCTGTTTTTT.

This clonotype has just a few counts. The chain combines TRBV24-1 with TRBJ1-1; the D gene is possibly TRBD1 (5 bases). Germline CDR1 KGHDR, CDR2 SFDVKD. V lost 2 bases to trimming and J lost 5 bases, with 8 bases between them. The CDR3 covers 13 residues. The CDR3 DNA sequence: TGTGCCACCAGTGATTCGACAGTAACTGAAGCTTTCTTT. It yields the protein CATSDSTVTEAFF.

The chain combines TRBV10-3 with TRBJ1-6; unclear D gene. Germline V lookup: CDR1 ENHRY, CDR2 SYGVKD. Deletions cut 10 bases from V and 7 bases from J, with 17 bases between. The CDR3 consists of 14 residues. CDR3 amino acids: CATAGQALNSPLHF. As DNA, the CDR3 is TGTGCCACTGCCGGGCAGGCCCTAAATTCACCCCTCCACTTT.